A single T cell receptor beta chain is shown here with its context. The entry originates in a study of blood T cell repertoires in COVID-19. About the research overall: In each case, the material was cDNA or gDNA derived from T cells, B-cell-depleted T cells, or PBMCs.

In the original analysis: Reference gene primers were amplified, and this amplification served to estimate nucleated cell counts. Using immunoSEQ multiplex PCR, the repertoire was profiled, and TCRdb retains in-frame clones only, with some absent. V and J calls and clone size are copied from that table; D and trimming were computed from the DNA. The table has under 300,000 clones, 75% to 90% seen once. The age range of participants was 18 to 89 years, with residence in about two dozen US areas. The clonotype comes from a woman aged 40 to 50 with acute COVID-19. The material sequenced was PBMCs or T cells enriched from blood (not recorded which).

CDR3 sequence: CASSQDKGNTIYF. CDR3 DNA sequence: TGTGCCAGCAGCCAAGATAAGGGGAACACCATATATTTT. The V and J genes are TRBV4-2 and TRBJ1-3; weak D call: TRBD1 (5 bases). This CDR3 is 13 amino acids long. Germline V gene sequence: CDR1 LGHNA, CDR2 YNFKEQ. The germline V and J ends were trimmed by 0 bases and 7 bases, with 7 bases remaining between them.